This T cell receptor (beta chain) was identified in a study of control samples from healthy donors and cancer patients. Some clones are missing from TCRdb's copy, which holds only in-frame ones; the method was immunoSEQ multiplex PCR. The data show approximately 100,000 clones, with roughly 91% seen just once and 7.8% held by the top ten. The CDR3 loop spans 13 amino acids. The V gene lost 6 bases and the J gene lost 4 bases, with 10 bases spanning the gap. Per the germline V gene, CDR1 is MNHEY and CDR2 is SVGAGI. The chain carries TRBV6-5 and TRBJ1-3, with unresolved D. The source material was blood. This receptor was obtained from a man aged 30 to 45 in good health. The CDR3 loop reads CASRGRMGNTIYF. The CDR3 nucleotides are TGTGCCAGCAGGGGTCGAATGGGAAACACCATATATTTT.